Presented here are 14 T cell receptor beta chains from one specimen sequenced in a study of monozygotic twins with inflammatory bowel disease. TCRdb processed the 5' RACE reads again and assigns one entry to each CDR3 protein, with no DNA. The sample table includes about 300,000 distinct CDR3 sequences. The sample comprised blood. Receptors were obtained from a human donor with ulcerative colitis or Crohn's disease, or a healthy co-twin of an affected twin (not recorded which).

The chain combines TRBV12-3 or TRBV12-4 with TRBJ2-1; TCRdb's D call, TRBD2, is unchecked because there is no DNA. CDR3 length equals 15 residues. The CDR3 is CASSSTSGLINEQFF.

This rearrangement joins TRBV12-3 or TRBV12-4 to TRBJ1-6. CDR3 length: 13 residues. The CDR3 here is CASSPKENSPLHF.

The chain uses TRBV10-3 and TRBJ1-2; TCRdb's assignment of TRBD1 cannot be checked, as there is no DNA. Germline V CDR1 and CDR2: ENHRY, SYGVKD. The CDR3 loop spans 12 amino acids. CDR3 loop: CAISETGDGYTF.

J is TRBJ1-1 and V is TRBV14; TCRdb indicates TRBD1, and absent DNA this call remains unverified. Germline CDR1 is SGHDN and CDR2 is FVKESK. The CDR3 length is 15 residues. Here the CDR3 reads CASSQEDRRSTEAFF.

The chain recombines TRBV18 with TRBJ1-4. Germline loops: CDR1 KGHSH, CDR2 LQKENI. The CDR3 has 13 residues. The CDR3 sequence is CASSYGENEKLFF. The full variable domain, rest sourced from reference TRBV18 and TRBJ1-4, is NAGVMQNPRHLVRRRGQEARLRCSPMKGHSHVYWYRQLPEEGLKFMVYLQKENIIDESGMPKERFSAEFPKEGPSILRIQQVVRGDSAAYFCASSYGENEKLFFGSGTQLSVL.

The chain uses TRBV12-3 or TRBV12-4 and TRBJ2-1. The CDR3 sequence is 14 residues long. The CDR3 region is CASSPGSTYNEQFF.

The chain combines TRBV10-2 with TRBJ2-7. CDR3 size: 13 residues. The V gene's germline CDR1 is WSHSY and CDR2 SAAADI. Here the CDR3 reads CASEALDGYEQYF.

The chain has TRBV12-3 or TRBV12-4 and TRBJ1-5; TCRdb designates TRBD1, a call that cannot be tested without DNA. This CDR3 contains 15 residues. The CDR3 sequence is CASSSHRGYYQPQHF.

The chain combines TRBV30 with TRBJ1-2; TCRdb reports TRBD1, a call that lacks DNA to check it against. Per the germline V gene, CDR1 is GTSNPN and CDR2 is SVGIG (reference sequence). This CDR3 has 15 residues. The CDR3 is CAWSAPGAGAYGYTF.

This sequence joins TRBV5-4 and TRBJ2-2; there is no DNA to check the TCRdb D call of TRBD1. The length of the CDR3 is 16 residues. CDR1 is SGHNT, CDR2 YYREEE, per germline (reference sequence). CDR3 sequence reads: CASSWTGGAGTGELFF.

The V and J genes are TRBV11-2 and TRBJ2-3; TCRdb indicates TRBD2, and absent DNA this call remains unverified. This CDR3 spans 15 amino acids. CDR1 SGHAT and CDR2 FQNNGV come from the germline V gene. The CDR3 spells CASSLVAGGTDTQYF.

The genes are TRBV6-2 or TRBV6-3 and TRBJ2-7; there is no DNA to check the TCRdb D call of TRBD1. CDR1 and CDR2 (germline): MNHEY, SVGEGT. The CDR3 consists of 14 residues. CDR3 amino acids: CASSPPSLAGEQYF.

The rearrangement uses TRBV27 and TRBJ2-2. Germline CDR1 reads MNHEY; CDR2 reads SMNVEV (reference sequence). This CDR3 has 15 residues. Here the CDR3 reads CASCRFLANTGELFF.

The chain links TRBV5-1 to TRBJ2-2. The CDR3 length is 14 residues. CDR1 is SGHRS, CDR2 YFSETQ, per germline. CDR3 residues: CASSLARPTGELFF. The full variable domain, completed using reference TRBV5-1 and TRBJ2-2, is KAGVTQTPRYLIKTRGQQVTLSCSPISGHRSVSWYQQTPGQGLQFLFEYFSETQRNKGNFPGRFSGRQFSNSRSEMNVSTLELGDSALYLCASSLARPTGELFFGEGSRLTVL.